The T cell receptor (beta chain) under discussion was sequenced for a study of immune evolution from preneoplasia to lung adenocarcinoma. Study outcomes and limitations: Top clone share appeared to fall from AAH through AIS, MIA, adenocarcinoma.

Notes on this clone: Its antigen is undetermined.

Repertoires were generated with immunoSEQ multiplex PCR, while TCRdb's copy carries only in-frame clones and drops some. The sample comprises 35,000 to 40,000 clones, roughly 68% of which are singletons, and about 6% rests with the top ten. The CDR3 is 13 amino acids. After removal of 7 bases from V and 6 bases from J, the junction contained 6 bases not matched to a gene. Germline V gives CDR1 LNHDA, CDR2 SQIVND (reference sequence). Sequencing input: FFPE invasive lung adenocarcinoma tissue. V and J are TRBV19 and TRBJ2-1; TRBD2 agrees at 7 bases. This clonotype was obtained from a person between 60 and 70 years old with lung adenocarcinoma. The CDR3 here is CASTRVAGNEQFF. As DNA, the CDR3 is TGTGCCAGTACCAGGGTAGCGGGCAATGAGCAGTTCTTC.